Following are 12 T cell receptor beta chains from one sample sequenced in a study of blood T cell repertoires in COVID-19. TCRdb's table, derived via immunoSEQ multiplex PCR, lists solely in-frame clones and lacks some. Altogether 250,000 to 300,000 clones are present, approximately 91% being singletons, with the ten largest covering about 1.2%. The sample consisted of PBMCs or T cells enriched from blood (not recorded which). The receptors were sampled from a human donor in a cohort exposed to, infected with or recovered from COVID-19 (not recorded which). The donor label of this sample is uncertain.

The V call is TRBV28, the J call TRBJ2-2; D possibly corresponds to TRBD1 (5 bases). With 6 bases removed from V and 6 bases from J, the gap between germline ends came to 14 bases. CDR3 length: 14 residues. Germline V gene data show CDR1 as MDHEN and CDR2 as SYDVKM. CDR3 coding DNA: TGTGCCAGCAGCCCTTGGGGCTCGGCCGGGGAGCTGTTTTTT. Residues: CASSPWGSAGELFF. The whole variable domain, remainder taken from reference TRBV28 and TRBJ2-2, is DVKVTQSSRYLVKRTGEKVFLECVQDMDHENMFWYRQDPGLGLRLIYFSYDVKMKEKGDIPEGYSVSREKKERFSLILESASTNQTSMYLCASSPWGSAGELFFGEGSRLTVL.

The chain combines TRBV11-2 with TRBJ1-3, with 9 bases lining up with TRBD1. With V trimmed by 4 bases and J by 2 bases, 6 bases remained unmatched. Germline V gene sequence: CDR1 SGHAT, CDR2 FQNNGV. This CDR3 comprises 16 residues. DNA for the CDR3: TGTGCCAGCAGCTCATACAGGGGGCGCGCTGGAAACACCATATATTTT. Translated, it gives CASSSYRGRAGNTIYF.

This clone has a single count. This sequence joins TRBV30 and TRBJ1-1; D call uncertain. The V end lost 1 base, the J end lost 5 bases, and 14 bases lay between the germline ends. The CDR3 loop spans 14 amino acids. Germline assignment: CDR1 GTSNPN and CDR2 SVGIG (reference sequence). In DNA, the CDR3 is TGTGCCTGGAGTGGTGGGCTACTTCGGACTGAAGCTTTCTTT. It encodes CAWSGGLLRTEAFF.

The gene calls are TRBV7-2 and TRBJ1-1; the match to TRBD1 covers 7 bases. This CDR3 has 15 amino acids. V lost 5 bases to trimming and J lost 0 bases; unmatched junction nucleotides: 6. Germline-derived CDR1 and CDR2 are SGHTA and FQGNSA. As DNA, the CDR3 is TGTGCCAGCAGCCTCGCGACAGGGATGAACACTGAAGCTTTCTTT. Protein: CASSLATGMNTEAFF.

This chain uses TRBV5-1 with TRBJ1-2; tentative D call: TRBD1 (6 bases). The V gene's germline CDR1 is SGHRS and CDR2 YFSETQ. V was pared by 3 bases and J by 4 bases, with 13 bases between. This CDR3 contains 14 residues. The CDR3 region is CASSYDRNSYGYTF. CDR3 in DNA: TGCGCCAGCAGCTACGACAGGAACTCCTATGGCTACACCTTC.

This CDR3 is CASSPSVQGAWETQYF. The CDR3 nucleotides read TGTGCCAGCTCACCCTCGGTCCAGGGGGCTTGGGAGACCCAGTACTTC. The gene calls are TRBV18 and TRBJ2-5, with 8 bases matching TRBD1. Germline-derived CDR1 and CDR2 are KGHSH and LQKENI. V shed 3 bases, J shed 5 bases, and the junction held 11 bases outside the gene matches. This CDR3 spans 16 amino acids.

This clone was seen only a few times. CDR3 sequence (DNA): TGTGCCAGCAGCCAAATACACCCGACAGGCGACACCGGGGAGCTGTTTTTT. Translating gives CASSQIHPTGDTGELFF. The V gene is TRBV4-2, the J gene TRBJ2-2; D possibly corresponds to TRBD1 (6 bases). Looked up from germline, CDR1 is LGHNA and CDR2 is YNFKEQ. Trimming pared 2 bases from V and 3 bases from J, leaving 16 bases between. This CDR3 spans 17 amino acids.

This clone turned up a few times. The rearrangement uses TRBV7-3 and TRBJ1-3; perhaps TRBD1 as D (5 bases). Looked up from germline, CDR1 is SGHTA and CDR2 is FQGTGA. V was pared by 5 bases and J by 6 bases, with 14 bases between. The CDR3 runs to 14 residues. CDR3 DNA: TGTGCCAGCAGCCTTCAGGGAAACGCAAACACCATATATTTT. Protein: CASSLQGNANTIYF.

As regards this clone: Other nucleotide sequences from this sample produce the same CDR3. This chain joins TRBV19 and TRBJ1-3; D is perhaps TRBD1 (5 bases). V was cut by 3 bases and J by 1 base, with 7 bases left in between. Germline V gene data show CDR1 as LNHDA and CDR2 as SQIVND (reference sequence). The CDR3 runs to 14 residues. The CDR3 is CASSMGGSGNTIYF. DNA of the CDR3: TGTGCCAGTAGTATGGGGGGATCTGGAAACACCATATATTTT.

J is TRBJ2-1 and V is TRBV6-2 or TRBV6-3; 10 bases are a match to TRBD2. The junction had 4 bases not matched to a gene; V was cut back by 4 bases and J by 1 base. The CDR3 consists of 16 residues. Germline-derived CDR1 and CDR2 are MNHEY and SVGEGT. The DNA of the CDR3 is TGTGCCAGCAGTTCCATAGCGGGGGGATCCTACAATGAGCAGTTCTTC. Translation gives CASSSIAGGSYNEQFF.

This chain joins TRBV5-6 and TRBJ1-4, with 9 bases that match TRBD1. The CDR3 runs to 14 residues. J lost 8 bases, V lost 4 bases, and 6 bases had no gene match. Germline V CDR1 and CDR2: SGHDT, YYEEEE. CDR3 loop: CASSIGTGFEKLFF. The CDR3 nucleotides are TGTGCCAGCAGCATCGGGACAGGGTTCGAAAAACTGTTTTTT. Full variable domain (rest looked up from reference TRBV5-6 and TRBJ1-4): DAGVTQSPTHLIKTRGQQVTLRCSPKSGHDTVSWYQQALGQGPQFIFQYYEEEERQRGNFPDRFSGHQFPNYSSELNVNALLLGDSALYLCASSIGTGFEKLFFGSGTQLSVL.

Written as DNA, the CDR3 is TGCAGCGTCCGGACGGCGGGATACGAGCAGTACTTC. Translation gives CSVRTAGYEQYF. The chain couples TRBV29-1 to TRBJ2-7, with D perhaps matching TRBD2 (6 bases). The CDR3 is 12 amino acids. Germline CDR1 and CDR2: SQVTM and ANQGSEA. Trimming stripped 6 bases from V and 4 bases from J, with 13 bases between.